This T cell receptor (beta chain) originates from a study of blood T cell repertoires in COVID-19. This CDR3 comprises 15 residues. The ends were cut back, 2 bases at V and 4 bases at J, with 12 bases in the middle. CDR1 is MNHEY and CDR2 is SMNVEV in the germline V gene (reference sequence). Methods used by the authors: Estimates of nucleated cell counts were drawn from the amplification of reference gene primers. Repertoires were generated with immunoSEQ multiplex PCR, while TCRdb's copy carries only in-frame clones and drops some. V and J calls and clone size are copied from that table; D and trimming were computed from the DNA. This sample has 100,000 to 130,000 clones; approximately 88% occur once, and the top ten carry roughly 2.3%.

The receptor was isolated from a human donor in a cohort sampled during active COVID-19. What was sequenced was peripheral blood. This sequence joins TRBV27 and TRBJ1-5; D is unresolved. The CDR3 bases are TGTGCCAGCAGTTTAACCGGGTATGGAAATCAGCCCCAGCATTTT. The encoded protein is CASSLTGYGNQPQHF.